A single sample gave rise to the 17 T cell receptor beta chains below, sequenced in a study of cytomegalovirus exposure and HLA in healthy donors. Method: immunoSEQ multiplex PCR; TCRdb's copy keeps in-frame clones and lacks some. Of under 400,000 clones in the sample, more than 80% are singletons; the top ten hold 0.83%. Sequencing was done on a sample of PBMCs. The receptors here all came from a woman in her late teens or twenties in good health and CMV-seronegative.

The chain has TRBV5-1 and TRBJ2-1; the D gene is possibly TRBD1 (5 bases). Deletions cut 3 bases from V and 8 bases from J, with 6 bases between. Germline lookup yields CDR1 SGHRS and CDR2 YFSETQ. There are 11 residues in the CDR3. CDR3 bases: TGCGCCAGCAGCTCCAGGGATGAGCAGTTCTTC. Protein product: CASSSRDEQFF.

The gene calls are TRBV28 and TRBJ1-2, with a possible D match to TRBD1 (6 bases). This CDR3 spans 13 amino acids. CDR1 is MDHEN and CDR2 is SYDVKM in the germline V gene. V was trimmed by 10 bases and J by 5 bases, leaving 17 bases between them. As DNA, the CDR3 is TGTGCCATACCAGGAGGGGGAGGGTATGGCTACACCTTC. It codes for CAIPGGGGYGYTF.

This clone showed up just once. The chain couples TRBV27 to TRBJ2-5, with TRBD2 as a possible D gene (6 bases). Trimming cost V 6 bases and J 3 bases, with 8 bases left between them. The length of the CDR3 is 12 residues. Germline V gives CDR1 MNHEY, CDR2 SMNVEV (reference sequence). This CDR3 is CASRRGKETQYF. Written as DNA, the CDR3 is TGTGCCAGCAGGCGCGGGAAAGAGACCCAGTACTTC.

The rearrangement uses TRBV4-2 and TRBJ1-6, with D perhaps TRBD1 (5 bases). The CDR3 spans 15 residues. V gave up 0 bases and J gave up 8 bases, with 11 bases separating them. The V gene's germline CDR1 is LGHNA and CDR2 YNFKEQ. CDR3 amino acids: CASSQDGGGYSPLHF. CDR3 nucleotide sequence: TGTGCCAGCAGCCAAGATGGGGGAGGGTATTCACCCCTCCACTTT.

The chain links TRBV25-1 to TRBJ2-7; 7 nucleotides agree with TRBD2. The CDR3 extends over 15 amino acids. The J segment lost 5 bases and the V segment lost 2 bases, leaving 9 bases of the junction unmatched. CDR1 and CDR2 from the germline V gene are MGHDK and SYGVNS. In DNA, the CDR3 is TGTGCCAGCAGTGAAATTGGACTAGGTATCGACGAGCAGTACTTC. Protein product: CASSEIGLGIDEQYF.

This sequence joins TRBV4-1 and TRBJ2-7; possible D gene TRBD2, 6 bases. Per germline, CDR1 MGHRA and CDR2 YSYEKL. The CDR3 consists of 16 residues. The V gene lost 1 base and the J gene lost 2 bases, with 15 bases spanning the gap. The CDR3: CASSQVGSGQTYEQYF. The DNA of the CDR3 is TGCGCCAGCAGCCAAGTGGGTAGCGGACAAACCTACGAGCAGTACTTC.

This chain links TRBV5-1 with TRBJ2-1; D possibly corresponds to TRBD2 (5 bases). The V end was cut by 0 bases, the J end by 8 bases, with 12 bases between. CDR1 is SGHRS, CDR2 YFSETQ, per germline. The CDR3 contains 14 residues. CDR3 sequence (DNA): TGCGCCAGCAGCTTGGGGTGGCGTAGCGATGAGCAGTTCTTC. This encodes CASSLGWRSDEQFF.

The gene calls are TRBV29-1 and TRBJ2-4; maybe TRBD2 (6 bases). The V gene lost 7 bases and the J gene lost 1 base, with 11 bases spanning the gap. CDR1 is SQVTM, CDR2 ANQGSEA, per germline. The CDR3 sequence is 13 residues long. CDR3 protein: CSAGGGAKNIQYF. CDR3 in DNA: TGCAGCGCCGGTGGGGGGGCCAAAAACATTCAGTACTTC.

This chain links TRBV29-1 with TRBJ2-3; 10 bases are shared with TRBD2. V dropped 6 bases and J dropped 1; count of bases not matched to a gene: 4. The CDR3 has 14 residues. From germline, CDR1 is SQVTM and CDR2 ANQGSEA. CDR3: CSVSTSGGTDTQYF. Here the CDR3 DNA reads TGCAGCGTCTCCACTAGCGGGGGCACAGATACGCAGTATTTT.

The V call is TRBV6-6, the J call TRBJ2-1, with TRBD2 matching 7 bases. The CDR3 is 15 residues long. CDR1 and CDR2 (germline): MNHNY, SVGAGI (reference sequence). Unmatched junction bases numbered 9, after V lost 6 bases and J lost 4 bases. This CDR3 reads CASRGSGEYYNEQFF. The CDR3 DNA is TGTGCCAGCAGGGGAAGCGGGGAATATTACAATGAGCAGTTCTTC.

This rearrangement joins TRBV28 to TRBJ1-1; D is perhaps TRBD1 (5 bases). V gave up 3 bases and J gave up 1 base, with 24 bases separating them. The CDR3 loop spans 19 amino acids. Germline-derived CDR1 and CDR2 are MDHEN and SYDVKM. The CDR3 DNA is TGTGCCAGCAGTTTGTTCGGACACGGTAGGACGGGCTCGAACACTGAAGCTTTCTTT. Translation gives CASSLFGHGRTGSNTEAFF.

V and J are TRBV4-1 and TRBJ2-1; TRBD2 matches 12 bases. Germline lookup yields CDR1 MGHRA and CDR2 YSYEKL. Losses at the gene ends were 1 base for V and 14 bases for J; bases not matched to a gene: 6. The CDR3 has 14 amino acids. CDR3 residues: CASSQGRLAGAEFF. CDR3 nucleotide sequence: TGCGCCAGCAGCCAAGGACGACTAGCGGGAGCCGAGTTCTTC.

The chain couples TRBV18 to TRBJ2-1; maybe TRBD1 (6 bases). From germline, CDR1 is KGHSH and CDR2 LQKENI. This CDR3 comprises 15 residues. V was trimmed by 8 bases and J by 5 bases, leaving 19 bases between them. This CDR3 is CASHKYRDPHNEQFF. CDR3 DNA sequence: TGTGCCAGCCATAAATACAGGGACCCCCACAATGAGCAGTTCTTC. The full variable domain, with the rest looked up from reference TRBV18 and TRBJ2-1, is NAGVMQNPRHLVRRRGQEARLRCSPMKGHSHVYWYRQLPEEGLKFMVYLQKENIIDESGMPKERFSAEFPKEGPSILRIQQVVRGDSAAYFCASHKYRDPHNEQFFGPGTRLTVL.

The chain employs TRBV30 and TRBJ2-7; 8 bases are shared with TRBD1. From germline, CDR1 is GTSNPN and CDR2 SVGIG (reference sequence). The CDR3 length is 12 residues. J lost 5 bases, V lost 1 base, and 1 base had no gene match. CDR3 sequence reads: CAWSGTGHEQYF. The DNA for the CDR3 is TGTGCCTGGAGTGGGACAGGGCACGAGCAGTACTTC.

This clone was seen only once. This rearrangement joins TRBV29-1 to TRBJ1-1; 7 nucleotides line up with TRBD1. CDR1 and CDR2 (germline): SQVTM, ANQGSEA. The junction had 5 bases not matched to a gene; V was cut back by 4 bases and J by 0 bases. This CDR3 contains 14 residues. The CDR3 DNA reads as TGCAGCGTTGTGGGGACAGATTTGAACACTGAAGCTTTCTTT. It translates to CSVVGTDLNTEAFF.

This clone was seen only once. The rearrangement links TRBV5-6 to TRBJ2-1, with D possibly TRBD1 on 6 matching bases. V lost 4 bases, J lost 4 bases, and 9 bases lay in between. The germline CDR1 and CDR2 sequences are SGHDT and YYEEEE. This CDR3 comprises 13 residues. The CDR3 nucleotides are TGTGCCAGCAGCCCAGGACAGTACAATGAGCAGTTCTTC. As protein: CASSPGQYNEQFF.

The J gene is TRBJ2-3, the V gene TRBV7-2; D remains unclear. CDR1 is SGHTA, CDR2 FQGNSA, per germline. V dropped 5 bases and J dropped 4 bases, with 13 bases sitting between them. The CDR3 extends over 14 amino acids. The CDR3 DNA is TGTGCCAGCAGCCCTAGTAGTGGCTCAGATACGCAGTATTTT. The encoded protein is CASSPSSGSDTQYF.